This T cell receptor (beta chain) was sequenced for a study of metastatic and nonmetastatic thyroid tumors. Study as a whole: Malignant and benign thyroid patients had repertoires compared in peripheral blood and tumor or nodule tissue.

Until they underwent thyroid surgery, no patient had received any treatment. To note about this clone: Its antigen is still unknown.

The study, taken as a whole, reports: Patients with malignant thyroid tumors reportedly had significantly higher TCR beta diversity than those with benign nodules, in blood and tumor.

Trimming removed 0 bases from V and 6 bases from J; junction bases left unmatched: 9. The length of the CDR3 is 15 residues. Germline loops: CDR1 DFQATT, CDR2 SNEGSKA (reference sequence). Original analysis: A distant-metastasis classifier for papillary thyroid cancer was built using CDR3 differences across clinicopathological groups. TCRdb called clones again from the PCR reads with MiXCR. The V and J calls and clone size are TCRdb's, not the authors'. The sample lists roughly 13,000 clones, around 22% occurring once. This receptor was identified in a female donor with papillary thyroid cancer or a benign thyroid nodule (not recorded which). Some clones in this sample may be carry-over from other donors' samples. Material for sequencing was blood. This rearrangement joins TRBV20-1 to TRBJ2-7; 9 nucleotides agree with TRBD2. Written as DNA, the CDR3 is TGCAGTGCTAGAGACCGGGCGGGAGGGCCGACCGAGCAGTACTTC. Amino acids: CSARDRAGGPTEQYF.